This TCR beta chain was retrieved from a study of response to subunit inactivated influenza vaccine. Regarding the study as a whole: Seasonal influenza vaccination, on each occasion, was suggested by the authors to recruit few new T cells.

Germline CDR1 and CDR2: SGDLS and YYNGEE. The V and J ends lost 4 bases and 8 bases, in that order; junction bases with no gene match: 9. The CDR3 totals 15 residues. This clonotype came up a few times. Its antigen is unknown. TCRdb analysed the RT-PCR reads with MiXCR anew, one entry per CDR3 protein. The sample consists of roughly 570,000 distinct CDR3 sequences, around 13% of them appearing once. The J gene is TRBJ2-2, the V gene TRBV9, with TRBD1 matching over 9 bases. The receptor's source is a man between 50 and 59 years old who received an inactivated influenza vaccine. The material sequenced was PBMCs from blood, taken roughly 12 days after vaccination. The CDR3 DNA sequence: TGTGCCAGCAGCCAATGGGACAGGGTAATGGGGGAGCTGTTTTTT. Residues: CASSQWDRVMGELFF.